Shown below are 15 T cell receptor beta chains from a single sample sequenced in a study of T cell responses to AZD1222 COVID-19 vaccine. Only in-frame clones appear in the TCRdb table, and some are missing; sequencing was by immunoSEQ multiplex PCR. The sample records 90,000 to 150,000 clones, 89% being singletons. Sequenced here: peripheral blood, sampled on day 0 of AZD1222 vaccination. These receptor sequences come from an adult in good health.

V and J are TRBV10-3 and TRBJ1-2; maybe TRBD1 (5 bases). The V end lost 2 bases, the J end lost 8 bases, and 12 bases lay between the germline ends. The germline gives CDR1 ENHRY, CDR2 SYGVKD. The CDR3 loop spans 13 amino acids. This chain's CDR3 is CAISEGTQEGYTF. The CDR3 coding sequence is TGTGCCATCAGTGAGGGGACCCAGGAGGGCTACACCTTC.

This clone is a singleton in its sample. J is TRBJ1-2 and V is TRBV24-1; no firm D call. The ends were cut back, 1 base at V and 4 bases at J, with 3 bases in the middle. Germline V gives CDR1 KGHDR, CDR2 SFDVKD. The CDR3 spans 12 residues. The CDR3 sequence: CATSDFSYGYTF. The CDR3 DNA reads TGTGCCACCAGTGATTTCAGCTATGGCTACACCTTC.

The chain carries TRBV5-1 and TRBJ2-3; D is perhaps TRBD1 (5 bases). The CDR3 covers 16 residues. Trimming removed 0 bases from V and 0 bases from J, with 11 bases in between. Looked up from germline, CDR1 is SGHRS and CDR2 is YFSETQ. The CDR3 region is CASSLAAGPSTDTQYF. In DNA, the CDR3 is TGCGCCAGCAGCTTGGCCGCAGGGCCAAGCACAGATACGCAGTATTTT.

The CDR3 region has the DNA TGTGCCAGCAGCCCGGGACTAGCGGGGGGCCTAGCCTACGAGCAGTACTTC. Its protein product is CASSPGLAGGLAYEQYF. The gene calls are TRBV9 and TRBJ2-7; 15 bases map to TRBD2. The CDR3 extends over 17 amino acids. V gave up 4 bases and J gave up 2 bases; unmatched junction bases: 7. Germline V gene sequence: CDR1 SGDLS, CDR2 YYNGEE.

The chain employs TRBV28 and TRBJ2-3; no reliable D call. CDR3 length equals 13 residues. Per the germline V gene, CDR1 is MDHEN and CDR2 is SYDVKM. Trimming left V 5 bases short and J 1 base short, with 7 bases between. The CDR3 DNA reads as TGTGCCAGCAGTCCCTCTGGCACAGATACGCAGTATTTT. Translation: CASSPSGTDTQYF.

This clone was observed once. The CDR3 loop reads CALGLADTGELFF. The CDR3 coding sequence is TGTGCCCTGGGGCTAGCTGACACCGGGGAGCTGTTTTTT. The chain joins TRBV19 to TRBJ2-2; the D gene could be TRBD1 or TRBD2 (5 bases each). The CDR3 loop spans 13 amino acids. Trimming took off 11 bases at V and 3 bases at J, with 13 bases between the two ends. Germline CDR1 reads LNHDA; CDR2 reads SQIVND (reference sequence).

The chain has TRBV7-6 and TRBJ1-2, with D perhaps matching TRBD1 (5 bases). The CDR3 has 16 residues. Trimming removed 0 bases at V and 8 bases at J, with 19 bases between. From germline, CDR1 is SGHVS and CDR2 FNYEAQ. DNA of the CDR3: TGTGCCAGCAGCTTAGCGATAGGGCCCACCTCAGGGGGCTACACCTTC. As protein: CASSLAIGPTSGGYTF.

J is TRBJ1-1 and V is TRBV3-1 (or the pseudogene TRBV3-2); D remains ambiguous. V was pared by 4 bases and J by 1 base, with 7 bases between. The CDR3 consists of 13 residues. From germline, CDR1 is LGHDT and CDR2 YNNKEL (reference sequence). CDR3 bases: TGTGCCAGCAGCCCCTCCCCGAACACTGAAGCTTTCTTT. Amino acids: CASSPSPNTEAFF.

The V gene is TRBV7-2, the J gene TRBJ2-7; D ambiguous. In germline, CDR1 is SGHTA, CDR2 FQGNSA. Trimming pared 1 base from V and 5 bases from J, leaving 6 bases between. The CDR3 length is 12 residues. This CDR3 is CASSLVRDEQYF. CDR3 nucleotides: TGTGCCAGCAGCTTAGTACGTGACGAGCAGTACTTC.

Here the CDR3 reads CASSLGGLRGNTIYF. The CDR3 DNA reads TGCGCCAGCAGCTTAGGGGGGCTGCGGGGAAACACCATATATTTT. The genes are TRBV5-1 and TRBJ1-3; a weak D match, TRBD1 (6 bases). The germline V gene has CDR1 SGHRS and CDR2 YFSETQ. This CDR3 has 15 residues. Trimming shortened V by 2 bases and J by 4 bases, and 13 bases separated the two germline ends.

Here the CDR3 DNA reads TGTGCCAGCAGCTTCGGGAGGTCCTACGAGCAGTACTTC. Residues: CASSFGRSYEQYF. V gene TRBV13 combines with J gene TRBJ2-7; 7 nucleotides line up with TRBD2. The germline V gene encodes CDR1 PRHDT and CDR2 FYEKMQ (reference sequence). With 3 bases clipped from V and 1 base from J, the junction kept 0 bases outside the gene matches. The CDR3 runs to 13 residues.

The chain recombines TRBV19 with TRBJ2-2; 13 bases align to TRBD2. In germline, CDR1 is LNHDA, CDR2 SQIVND (reference sequence). The CDR3 has 15 amino acids. V trimming: 5 bases; J trimming: 7 bases; junction bases outside the gene matches: 4. The CDR3 bases are TGTGCCAGTAGTTGGACTAGCGGGGGTTACGGGGAGCTGTTTTTT. It specifies CASSWTSGGYGELFF.

This chain joins TRBV20-1 and TRBJ2-5; D not certain. This CDR3 contains 13 residues. Germline assignment: CDR1 DFQATT and CDR2 SNEGSKA (reference sequence). V lost 3 bases, J lost 1 base, and 9 bases lay in between. DNA for the CDR3: TGCAGTGCTAGTGTGGGGTTCCAAGAGACCCAGTACTTC. The encoded protein is CSASVGFQETQYF.

This chain uses TRBV11-2 with TRBJ2-1; 10 bases agree with TRBD1. Germline-derived CDR1 and CDR2 are SGHAT and FQNNGV. The CDR3 has 16 residues. V shed 1 base, J shed 7 bases, and the junction held 7 bases outside the gene matches. CDR3 in amino acids: CASSLVGTGVGNEQFF. CDR3 nucleotide sequence: TGTGCCAGCAGCTTAGTAGGGACAGGGGTAGGGAATGAGCAGTTCTTC. The variable domain in full, with the rest retrieved from reference TRBV11-2 and TRBJ2-1, is EAGVAQSPRYKIIEKRQSVAFWCNPISGHATLYWYQQILGQGPKLLIQFQNNGVVDDSQLPKDRFSAERLKGVDSTLKIQPAKLEDSAVYLCASSLVGTGVGNEQFFGPGTRLTVL.

This clone was detected a few times. The chain has TRBV5-5 and TRBJ1-4; D uncertain. Per germline, CDR1 SGHKS and CDR2 YYEKEE (reference sequence). V was cut by 4 bases and J by 5 bases, with 18 bases left in between. This CDR3 region has 16 residues. CDR3 bases: TGTGCCAGCAGCCGTTTCCGGGCAGGCAGAAATGAAAAACTGTTTTTT. Residues: CASSRFRAGRNEKLFF.